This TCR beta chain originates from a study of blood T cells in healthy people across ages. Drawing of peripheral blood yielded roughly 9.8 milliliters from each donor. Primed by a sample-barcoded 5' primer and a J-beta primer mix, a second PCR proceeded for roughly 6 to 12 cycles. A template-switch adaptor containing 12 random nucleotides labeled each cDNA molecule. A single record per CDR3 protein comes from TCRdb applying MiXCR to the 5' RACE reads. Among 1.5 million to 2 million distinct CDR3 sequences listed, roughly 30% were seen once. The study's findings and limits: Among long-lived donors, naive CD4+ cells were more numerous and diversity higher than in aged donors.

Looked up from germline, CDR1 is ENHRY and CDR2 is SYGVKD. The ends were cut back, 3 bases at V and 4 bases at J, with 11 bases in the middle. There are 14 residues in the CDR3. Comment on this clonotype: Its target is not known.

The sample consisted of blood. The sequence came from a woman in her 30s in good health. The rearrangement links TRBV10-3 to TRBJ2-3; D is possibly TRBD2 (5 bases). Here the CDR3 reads CAISDITGSDTQYF. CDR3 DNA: TGTGCCATCAGTGATATCACGGGGTCAGATACGCAGTATTTT.